The present T cell receptor (beta chain) was sequenced within a study of control samples from healthy donors and cancer patients. The CDR3 length is 16 residues. With 0 bases removed from V and 6 bases from J, the gap between germline ends came to 16 bases. The germline V gene encodes CDR1 WSHSY and CDR2 SAAADI. Assay: immunoSEQ multiplex PCR; the TCRdb copy retains only in-frame clones and omits some. The sample contains under 75,000 clones, approximately 85% of which appear only once. This clonotype was obtained from a man aged 40-55 years in good health. Sequenced material: blood. The chain is built from TRBV10-2 and TRBJ2-3; tentatively, D is TRBD2 (6 bases). For the CDR3, the DNA is TGCGCCAGCAGTGAGTCGATACTAGCTGTGAGGGATACGCAGTATTTT. Translating gives CASSESILAVRDTQYF.